Listed below are T cell receptor beta chains from one sample, sequenced in a study of shared clonotypes between healthy human individuals. Sequencing was performed with immunoSEQ multiplex PCR; in TCRdb, only in-frame clones are kept and a portion is missing. The sample shows around 610,000 clones, 95% to 96% of them seen only once. Sequencing was done on a sample of naive CD8+ T cells sorted from blood. Receptor source: a woman aged 30 to 39 in good health. The conserved cysteine and the conserved F or W are not part of the CDR3 here. Each record gives: CDR3 protein, V gene, J gene.

CDR3: ASSSGQGSYEQY
V: TRBV19
J: TRBJ2-7

CDR3: ASINLDKAF
V: TRBV27
J: TRBJ1-1

CDR3: ASSAGGVTTEAF
V: TRBV9
J: TRBJ1-1

CDR3: ASSGHTMTQY
V: TRBV9
J: TRBJ2-3

CDR3: ASSFGQGSSYEQY
V: TRBV13
J: TRBJ2-7

CDR3: ASSLGNQEAF
V: TRBV7-9
J: TRBJ1-1

CDR3: ASSEPGQPYEQY
V: TRBV6-1
J: TRBJ2-7

CDR3: ASNPGTRWADTQY
V: TRBV28
J: TRBJ2-3

CDR3: ASSEARTPDYEQY
V: TRBV2
J: TRBJ2-7

CDR3: ASSPHTSLDQETQY
V: TRBV7-9
J: TRBJ2-5

CDR3: ASSVEGGGNTGELF
V: TRBV9
J: TRBJ2-2

CDR3: ASSLTGSPHEQY
V: TRBV5-6
J: NA

CDR3: ASSQTTGIVGNTIY
V: TRBV4-1
J: TRBJ1-3

CDR3: ASSFGQGPNQPQH
V: TRBV5-4
J: TRBJ1-5

CDR3: ASSSPGGDTIY
V: TRBV28
J: TRBJ1-3

CDR3: SVRSYNEQF
V: TRBV29-1
J: TRBJ2-1

CDR3: ASGAGPRGDTQY
V: TRBV12-5
J: TRBJ2-3

CDR3: ASSLLRAETYNEQF
V: TRBV28
J: TRBJ2-1

CDR3: ASSYTGELF
V: TRBV27
J: TRBJ2-2

CDR3: ASSSSGLEQF
V: TRBV5-6
J: TRBJ2-1

CDR3: ASSLAGGTDTQY
V: TRBV7-2
J: TRBJ2-3

CDR3: ASSVGTLGNTIY
V: TRBV9
J: TRBJ1-3

CDR3: ASSLGGGNVKEQY
V: TRBV13
J: TRBJ2-5

CDR3: ASSIPRANTGELF
V: TRBV19
J: TRBJ2-2

CDR3: ASTLDRGYEQY
V: TRBV28
J: TRBJ2-7

CDR3: SAHWAGSYEQY
V: TRBV29-1
J: TRBJ2-7

CDR3: ASSLTSGTTGELF
V: TRBV5-1
J: TRBJ2-2

CDR3: ASGSGRAQEQY
V: TRBV28
J: TRBJ2-7

CDR3: ASSPMSAGGPYEQY
V: TRBV27
J: TRBJ2-7

CDR3: ASSLGSGRVVQETQY
V: TRBV5-4
J: TRBJ2-5

CDR3: ASSSRTGNSNQPQH
V: TRBV7-3
J: TRBJ1-5

CDR3: ASSYPPPGHYGYT
V: TRBV27
J: TRBJ1-2

CDR3: ASSPRTSGTYEQY
V: TRBV27
J: TRBJ2-7

CDR3: ASSPHPRRLISYEQY
V: TRBV5-1
J: TRBJ2-7

CDR3: ASTSWTSGPRGETDTQY
V: TRBV27
J: TRBJ2-3

CDR3: ASSVGGTGPYEQY
V: TRBV9
J: TRBJ2-7

CDR3: SVEGSSGSYEQF
V: TRBV29-1
J: TRBJ2-1

CDR3: ASSQTEDSNQPQH
V: TRBV5-5
J: TRBJ1-5

CDR3: ASSWTPTGELF
V: TRBV5-8
J: TRBJ2-2

CDR3: ASSQDPRTGYQETQY
V: TRBV4-1
J: TRBJ2-5

CDR3: ASSFPGTDTQY
V: TRBV11-2
J: TRBJ2-3

CDR3: ATSQDYQYSTDTQY
V: TRBV15
J: TRBJ2-3

CDR3: ASSVAGVVYNEQF
V: TRBV9
J: TRBJ2-1

CDR3: ASSQGTTDYNEQF
V: TRBV4-1
J: TRBJ2-1

CDR3: ATSSGSSRYEQY
V: TRBV15
J: TRBJ2-7

CDR3: SVEAQLTGNTIY
V: TRBV29-1
J: TRBJ1-3

CDR3: ASSTSYEQY
V: TRBV28
J: NA

CDR3: ASSLGAGGHEAF
V: TRBV5-1
J: TRBJ1-1

CDR3: ATSVGRGMTYNEQF
V: TRBV15
J: TRBJ2-1

CDR3: ASSYSFGDSSYEQY
V: TRBV6-5
J: TRBJ2-7

CDR3: ASSELGEAF
V: TRBV6-1
J: TRBJ1-1

CDR3: ATSRDLANEQY
V: TRBV15
J: TRBJ2-7

CDR3: ASSLSGSYEQY
V: TRBV19
J: TRBJ2-7

CDR3: ASSMGQGGQETQY
V: TRBV19
J: TRBJ2-5

CDR3: ASSLLSGYEQY
V: TRBV5-1
J: TRBJ2-7

CDR3: ATSNDRSSYNEQF
V: TRBV5-1
J: TRBJ2-1

CDR3: ASSAFPGLAFEQY
V: TRBV9
J: TRBJ2-7

CDR3: ASSIGSGAPNEQY
V: TRBV19
J: TRBJ2-7

CDR3: ASKQGLAASYEQY
V: TRBV2
J: TRBJ2-7